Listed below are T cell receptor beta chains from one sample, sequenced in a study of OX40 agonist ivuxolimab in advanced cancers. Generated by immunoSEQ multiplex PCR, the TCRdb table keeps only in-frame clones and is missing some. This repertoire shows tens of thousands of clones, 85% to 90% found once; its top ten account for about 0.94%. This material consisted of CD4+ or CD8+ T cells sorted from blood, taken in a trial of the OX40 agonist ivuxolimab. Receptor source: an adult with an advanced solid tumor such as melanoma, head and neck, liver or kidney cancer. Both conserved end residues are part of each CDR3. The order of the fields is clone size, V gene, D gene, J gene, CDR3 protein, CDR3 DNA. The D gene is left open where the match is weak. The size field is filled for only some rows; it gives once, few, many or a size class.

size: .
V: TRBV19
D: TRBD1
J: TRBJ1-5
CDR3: CASSPRQGGNQPQHF
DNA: TGTGCCAGTAGTCCAAGACAGGGGGGCAATCAGCCCCAGCATTTT

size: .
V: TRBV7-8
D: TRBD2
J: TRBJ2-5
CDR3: CASSRHRLAGEETQYF
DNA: TGTGCCAGCAGCCGCCATCGGCTAGCGGGAGAAGAGACCCAGTACTTC

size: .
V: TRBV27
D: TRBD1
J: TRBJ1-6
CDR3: CASSPGQGRVSYNSPLHF
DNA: TGTGCCAGCAGTCCGGGACAGGGGCGCGTATCCTATAATTCACCCCTCCACTTT

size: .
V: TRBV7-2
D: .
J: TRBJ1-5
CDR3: CASTLGGGGIYQPQHF
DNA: TGTGCCAGCACCTTGGGTGGGGGAGGTATCTATCAGCCCCAGCATTTT

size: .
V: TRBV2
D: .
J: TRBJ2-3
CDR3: CASSDRPTDTQYF
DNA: TGTGCCAGCAGTGACCGACCCACAGATACGCAGTATTTT

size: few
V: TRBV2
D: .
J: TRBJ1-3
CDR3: CASRLQFSGNTIYF
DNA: TGTGCCAGCAGGCTCCAGTTCTCTGGAAACACCATATATTTT

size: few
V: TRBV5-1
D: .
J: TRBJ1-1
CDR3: CASSLGTISGEAFF
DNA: TGCGCCAGCAGCTTGGGAACAATCTCTGGGGAAGCTTTCTTT

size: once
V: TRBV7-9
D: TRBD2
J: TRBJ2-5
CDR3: CASSTRTSGGARVWETQYF
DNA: TGTGCCAGCAGCACCCGGACTAGCGGGGGGGCCAGGGTGTGGGAGACCCAGTACTTC

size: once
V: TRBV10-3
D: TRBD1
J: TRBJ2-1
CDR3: CAITGQGAGNEQFF
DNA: TGTGCCATCACGGGACAGGGGGCCGGCAATGAGCAGTTCTTC

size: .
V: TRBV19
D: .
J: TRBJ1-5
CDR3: CASNHRDRGNQPQHF
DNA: TGTGCCAGTAACCACCGGGACCGCGGCAATCAGCCCCAGCATTTT

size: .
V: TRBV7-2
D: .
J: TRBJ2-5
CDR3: CASSLAHFQETQYF
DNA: TGTGCCAGCAGCTTAGCGCACTTTCAAGAGACCCAGTACTTC

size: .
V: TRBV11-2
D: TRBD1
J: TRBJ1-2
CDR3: CASRAGQGAGYGYTF
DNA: TGTGCCAGCAGGGCGGGACAGGGGGCTGGGTATGGCTACACCTTC

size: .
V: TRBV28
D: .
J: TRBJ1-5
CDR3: CASTPGNARRPQHF
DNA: TGTGCCAGCACCCCCGGGAACGCGAGGCGGCCCCAGCATTTT

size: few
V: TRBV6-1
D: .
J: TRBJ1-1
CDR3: CASKTDPRETEAFF
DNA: TGTGCCAGCAAGACGGATCCTCGGGAGACTGAAGCTTTCTTT

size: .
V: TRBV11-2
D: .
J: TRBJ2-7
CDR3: CASSLGFSSYEQYF
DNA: TGTGCCAGCAGCTTAGGGTTTTCCTCCTACGAGCAGTACTTC

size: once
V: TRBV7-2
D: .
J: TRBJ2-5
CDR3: CASSSGGYQETQYF
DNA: TGTGCCAGCAGCTCGGGCGGGTACCAAGAGACCCAGTACTTC

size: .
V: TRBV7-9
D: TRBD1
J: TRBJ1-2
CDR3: CASSSRGVIYGYTF
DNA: TGTGCCAGCAGCTCCAGGGGGGTTATCTATGGCTACACCTTC

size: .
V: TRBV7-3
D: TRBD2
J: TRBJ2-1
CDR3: CASSLAGGPYNEQFF
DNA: TGTGCCAGCAGCTTAGCGGGAGGGCCCTACAATGAGCAGTTCTTC

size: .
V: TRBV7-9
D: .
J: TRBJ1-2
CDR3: CASSDRQNIPPDGYTF
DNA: TGTGCCAGCAGTGACCGACAGAACATCCCCCCGGATGGCTACACCTTC

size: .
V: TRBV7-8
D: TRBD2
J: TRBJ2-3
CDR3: CASSFSRASGGPGQYF
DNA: TGTGCCAGCAGCTTCTCTCGGGCTAGCGGGGGCCCGGGGCAGTATTTT

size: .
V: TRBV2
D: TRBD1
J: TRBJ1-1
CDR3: CASSDGQGNTEAFF
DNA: TGTGCCAGCAGCGACGGACAGGGGAACACTGAAGCTTTCTTT

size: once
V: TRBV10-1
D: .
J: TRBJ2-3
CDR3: CASSKNTDTQYF
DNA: TGCGCCAGCAGTAAGAACACAGATACGCAGTATTTT

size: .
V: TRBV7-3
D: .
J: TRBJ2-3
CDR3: CASSLTGTDTQYF
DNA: TGTGCCAGCAGCTTAACCGGGACAGATACGCAGTATTTT

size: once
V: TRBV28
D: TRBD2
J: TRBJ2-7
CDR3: CASTPPSSGENYEQYF
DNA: TGTGCCAGCACCCCCCCATCTAGCGGGGAAAATTACGAGCAGTACTTC

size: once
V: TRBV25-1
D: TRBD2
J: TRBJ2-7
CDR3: CASSALAVGEQYF
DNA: TGTGCCAGCAGTGCGCTAGCGGTGGGGGAGCAGTACTTC